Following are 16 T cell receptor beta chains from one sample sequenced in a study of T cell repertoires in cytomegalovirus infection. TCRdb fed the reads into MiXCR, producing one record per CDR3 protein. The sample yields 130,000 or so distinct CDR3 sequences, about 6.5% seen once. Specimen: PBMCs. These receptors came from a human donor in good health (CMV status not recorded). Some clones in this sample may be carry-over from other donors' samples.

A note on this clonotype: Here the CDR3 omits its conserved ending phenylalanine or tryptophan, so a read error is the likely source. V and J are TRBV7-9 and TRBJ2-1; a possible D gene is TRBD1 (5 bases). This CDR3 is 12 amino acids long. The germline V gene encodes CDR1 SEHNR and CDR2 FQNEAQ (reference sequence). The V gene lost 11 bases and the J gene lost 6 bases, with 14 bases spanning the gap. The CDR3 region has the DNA TGTGCCGTACTACAGGATATCAATGAGCAGTTCTAC. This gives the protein CAVLQDINEQFY.

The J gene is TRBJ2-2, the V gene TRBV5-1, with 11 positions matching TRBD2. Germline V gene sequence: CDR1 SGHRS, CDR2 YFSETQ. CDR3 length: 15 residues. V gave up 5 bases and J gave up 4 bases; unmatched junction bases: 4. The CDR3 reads CASRGLAGPTGELFF. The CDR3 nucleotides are TGCGCCAGCAGAGGACTAGCGGGTCCCACCGGGGAGCTGTTTTTT.

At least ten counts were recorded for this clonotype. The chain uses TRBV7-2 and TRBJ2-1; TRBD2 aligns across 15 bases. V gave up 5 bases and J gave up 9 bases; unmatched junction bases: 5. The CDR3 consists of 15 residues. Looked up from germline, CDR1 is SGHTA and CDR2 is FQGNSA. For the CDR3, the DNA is TGTGCCAGCAGCCGGGGACTAGCGGGGGGTCGTGAGCAGTTCTTC. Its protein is CASSRGLAGGREQFF. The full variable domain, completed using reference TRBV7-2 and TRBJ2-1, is GAGVSQSPSNKVTEKGKDVELRCDPISGHTALYWYRQSLGQGLEFLIYFQGNSAPDKSGLPSDRFSAERTGGSVSTLTIQRTQQEDSAVYLCASSRGLAGGREQFFGPGTRLTVL.

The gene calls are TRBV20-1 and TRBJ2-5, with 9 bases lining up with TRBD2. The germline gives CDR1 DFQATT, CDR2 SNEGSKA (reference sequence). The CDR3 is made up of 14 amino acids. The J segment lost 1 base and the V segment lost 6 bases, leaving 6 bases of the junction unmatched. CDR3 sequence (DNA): TGCAGTGCCCCGGGACTAGCAAGCCAAGAGACCCAGTACTTC. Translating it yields CSAPGLASQETQYF.

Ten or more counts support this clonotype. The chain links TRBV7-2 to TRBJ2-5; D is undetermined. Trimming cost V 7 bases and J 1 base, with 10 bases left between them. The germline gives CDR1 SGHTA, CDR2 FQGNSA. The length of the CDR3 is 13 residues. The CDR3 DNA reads TGTGCCAGCACTCCAGGCCGCCAAGAGACCCAGTACTTC. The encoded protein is CASTPGRQETQYF.

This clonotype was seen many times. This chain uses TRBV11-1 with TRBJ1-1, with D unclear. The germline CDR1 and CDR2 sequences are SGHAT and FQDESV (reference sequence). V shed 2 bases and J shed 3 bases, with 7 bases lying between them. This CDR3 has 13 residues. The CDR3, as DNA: TGTGCCAGCAGCTTAAGGCGGTACACTGAAGCTTTCTTT. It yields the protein CASSLRRYTEAFF.

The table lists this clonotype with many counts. The CDR3 sequence: CASSQGQGRAVETQYF. CDR3 sequence (DNA): TGCGCCAGCAGCCAGGGACAGGGCCGGGCCGTTGAGACCCAGTACTTC. The chain recombines TRBV4-3 with TRBJ2-5; 9 bases map to TRBD1. Germline assignment: CDR1 LGHNA and CDR2 YSLEER. Losses at the gene ends were 3 bases for V and 5 bases for J; bases not matched to a gene: 10. The length of the CDR3 is 16 residues.

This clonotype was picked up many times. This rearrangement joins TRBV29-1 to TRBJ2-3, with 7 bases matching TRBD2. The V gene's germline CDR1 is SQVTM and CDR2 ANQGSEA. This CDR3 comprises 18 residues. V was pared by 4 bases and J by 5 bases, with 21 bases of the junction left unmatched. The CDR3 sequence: CSVVPLTEDGRREDTQYF. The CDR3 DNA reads TGCAGCGTTGTCCCACTTACCGAGGACGGGAGGAGGGAAGATACGCAGTATTTT.

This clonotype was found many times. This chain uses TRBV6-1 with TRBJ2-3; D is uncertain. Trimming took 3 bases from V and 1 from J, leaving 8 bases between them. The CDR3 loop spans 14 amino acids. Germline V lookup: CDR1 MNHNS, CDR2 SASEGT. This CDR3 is CASSDRFGTDTQYF. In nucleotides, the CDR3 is TGTGCCAGCAGTGACAGGTTTGGCACAGATACGCAGTATTTT.

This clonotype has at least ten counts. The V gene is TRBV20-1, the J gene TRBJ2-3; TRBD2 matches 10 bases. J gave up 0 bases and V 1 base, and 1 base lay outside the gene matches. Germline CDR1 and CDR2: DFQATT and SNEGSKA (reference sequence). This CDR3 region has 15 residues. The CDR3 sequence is CSARVTSGSTDTQYF. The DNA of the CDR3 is TGCAGTGCTAGAGTGACTAGCGGGAGCACAGATACGCAGTATTTT.

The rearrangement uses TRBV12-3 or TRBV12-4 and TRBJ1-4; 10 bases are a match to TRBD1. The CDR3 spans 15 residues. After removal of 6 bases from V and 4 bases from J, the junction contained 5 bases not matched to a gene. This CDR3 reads CASRRGTGDNEKLFF. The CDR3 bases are TGTGCCAGCAGGCGAGGGACAGGGGATAATGAAAAACTGTTTTTT.

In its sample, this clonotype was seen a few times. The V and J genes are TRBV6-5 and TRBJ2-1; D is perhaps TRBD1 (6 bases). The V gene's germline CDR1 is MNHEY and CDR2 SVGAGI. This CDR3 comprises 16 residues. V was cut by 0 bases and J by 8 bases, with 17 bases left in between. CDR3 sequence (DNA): TGTGCCAGCAGTTACTCTGGGACGTTGGGACAAGATGAGCAGTTCTTC. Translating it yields CASSYSGTLGQDEQFF.

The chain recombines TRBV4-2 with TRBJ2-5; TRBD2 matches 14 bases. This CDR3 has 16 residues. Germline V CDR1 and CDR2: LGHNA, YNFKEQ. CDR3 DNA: TGTTCCATCAGCCATGCGGGGACTAGCGGGGGTGAGACCCAGTACTTC. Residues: CSISHAGTSGGETQYF.

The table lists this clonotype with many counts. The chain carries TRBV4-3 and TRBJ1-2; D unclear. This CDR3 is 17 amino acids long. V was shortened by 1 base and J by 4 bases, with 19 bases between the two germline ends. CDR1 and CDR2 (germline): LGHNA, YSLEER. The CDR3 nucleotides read TGCGCCAGCAGCCAAGGTGGCTCAGGTTCCACTAGCTATGGCTACACCTTC. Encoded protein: CASSQGGSGSTSYGYTF.

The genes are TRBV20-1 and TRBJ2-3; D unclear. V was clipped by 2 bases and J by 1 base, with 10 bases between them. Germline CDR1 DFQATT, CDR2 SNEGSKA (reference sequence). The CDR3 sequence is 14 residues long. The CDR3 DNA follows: TGCAGTGCTAGATCGGCGGACGGCACAGATACGCAGTATTTT. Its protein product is CSARSADGTDTQYF.

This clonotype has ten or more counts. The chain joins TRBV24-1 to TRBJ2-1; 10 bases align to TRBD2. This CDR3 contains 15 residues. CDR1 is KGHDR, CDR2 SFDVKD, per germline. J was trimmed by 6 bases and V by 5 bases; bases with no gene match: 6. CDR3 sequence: CATSASGGGGNEQFF. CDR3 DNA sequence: TGTGCCACCAGTGCTAGCGGGGGTGGAGGCAATGAGCAGTTCTTC.